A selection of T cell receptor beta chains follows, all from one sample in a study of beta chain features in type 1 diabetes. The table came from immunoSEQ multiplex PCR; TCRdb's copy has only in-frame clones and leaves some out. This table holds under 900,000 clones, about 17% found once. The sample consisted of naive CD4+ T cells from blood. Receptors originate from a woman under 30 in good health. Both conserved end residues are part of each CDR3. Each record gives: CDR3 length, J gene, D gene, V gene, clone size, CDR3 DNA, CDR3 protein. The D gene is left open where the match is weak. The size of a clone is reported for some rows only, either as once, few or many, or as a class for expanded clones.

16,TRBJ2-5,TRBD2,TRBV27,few,TGTGCCAGCAGTTTAAGAACAGCGGGAGGGAAGGAGACCCAGTACTTC,CASSLRTAGGKETQYF
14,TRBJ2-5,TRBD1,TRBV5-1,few,TGCGCCAGCGCGCCGACAGGGTTCGGGGAGACCCAGTACTTC,CASAPTGFGETQYF
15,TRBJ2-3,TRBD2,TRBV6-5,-,TGTGCCAGCAGTGGTAGCGGGGTTTGGACAGATACGCAGTATTTT,CASSGSGVWTDTQYF
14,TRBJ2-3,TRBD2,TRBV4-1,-,TGCGCCAGCAGCACCCGACTAGCAGGAGATACGCAGTATTTT,CASSTRLAGDTQYF
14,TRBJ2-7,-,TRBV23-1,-,TGCGCCAGCAGTCTTTTGACATTGCGGGGCGAGCAGTACTTC,CASSLLTLRGEQYF
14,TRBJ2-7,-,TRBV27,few,TGTGCCAGCAGTTTAAGCGGGCAATCCTACGAGCAGTACTTC,CASSLSGQSYEQYF
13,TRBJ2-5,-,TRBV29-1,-,TGCAGCGTTGGGGCACAGTACCAAGAGACCCAGTACTTC,CSVGAQYQETQYF
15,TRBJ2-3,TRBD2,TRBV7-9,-,TGTGCCAGCAGCTTAGGAGCGGGAGAGACAGATACGCAGTATTTT,CASSLGAGETDTQYF
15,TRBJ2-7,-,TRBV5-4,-,TGTGCCAGCAGCTTGGAAACGGGAGTCACCTACGAGCAGTACTTC,CASSLETGVTYEQYF
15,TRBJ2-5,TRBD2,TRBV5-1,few,TGCGCCAGCAGCGTGAGCGGGAGCCTTATGGAGACCCAGTACTTC,CASSVSGSLMETQYF
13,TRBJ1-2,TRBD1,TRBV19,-,TGTGCCAGTAGGATCGGGACAGACTATGGCTACACCTTC,CASRIGTDYGYTF
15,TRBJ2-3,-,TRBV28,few,TGTGCCAGCAGTTTCGGTGCTAGGGCAACAGATACGCAGTATTTT,CASSFGARATDTQYF
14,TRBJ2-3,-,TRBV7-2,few,TGTGCCAGCAGCTTATTCTGGAGCACAGATACGCAGTATTTT,CASSLFWSTDTQYF
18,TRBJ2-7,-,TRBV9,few,TGTGCCAGCAGCGCCACGAGAAAGCGAGCTGCGGGGACCTACGAGCAGTACTTC,CASSATRKRAAGTYEQYF
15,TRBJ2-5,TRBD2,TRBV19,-,TGTGCCAGTAGGAATAGCGGGAGGGCCGAAGAGACCCAGTACTTC,CASRNSGRAEETQYF
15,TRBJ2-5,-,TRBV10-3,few,TGTGCCATCAGCGATGGTCGGACTACTCAAGAGACCCAGTACTTC,CAISDGRTTQETQYF
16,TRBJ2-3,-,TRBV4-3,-,TGCGCCAGCAGCCAAGATTTGGGGTCGCCGCCAGATACGCAGTATTTT,CASSQDLGSPPDTQYF
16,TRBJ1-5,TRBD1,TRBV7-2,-,TGTGCCAGCAGCCGGGACAGGGGTTCGGGCAATCAGCCCCAGCATTTT,CASSRDRGSGNQPQHF
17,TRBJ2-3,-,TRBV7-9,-,TGTGCCAGCAGCTTAGGCTTTTTGGTTGGGGGCACAGATACGCAGTATTTT,CASSLGFLVGGTDTQYF
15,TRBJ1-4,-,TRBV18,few,TGTGCCAGCTCACCATCCAGGGGCACTAATGAAAAACTGTTTTTT,CASSPSRGTNEKLFF
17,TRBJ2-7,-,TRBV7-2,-,TGTGCCAGCTCACCTTGGGGCGGGCAGAATGTCCCCTACGAGCAGTACTTC,CASSPWGGQNVPYEQYF
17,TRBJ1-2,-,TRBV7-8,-,TGTGCCAGCAGCCGGTATACGAGACAGGCCAGGGACTATGGCTACACCTTC,CASSRYTRQARDYGYTF
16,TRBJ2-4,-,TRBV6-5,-,TGTGCCAGCAGTTCCGGACTCAGCGGCACCAAAAACATTCAGTACTTC,CASSSGLSGTKNIQYF
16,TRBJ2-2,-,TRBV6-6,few,TGTGCCAGCAGTTGGCTCAGCGGGTCCAACACCGGGGAGCTGTTTTTT,CASSWLSGSNTGELFF
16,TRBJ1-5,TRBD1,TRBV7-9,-,TGTGCCAGCAGCTTAGGCCCTGGACAGGTGAATCAGCCCCAGCATTTT,CASSLGPGQVNQPQHF
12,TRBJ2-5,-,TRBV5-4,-,TGTGCCAGCAGCTCGCCCGGGACCGAACTATACTTC,CASSSPGTELYF
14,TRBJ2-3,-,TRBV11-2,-,TGTGCCAGCAGCTTTAGTGTGGGCACAGATACGCAGTATTTT,CASSFSVGTDTQYF